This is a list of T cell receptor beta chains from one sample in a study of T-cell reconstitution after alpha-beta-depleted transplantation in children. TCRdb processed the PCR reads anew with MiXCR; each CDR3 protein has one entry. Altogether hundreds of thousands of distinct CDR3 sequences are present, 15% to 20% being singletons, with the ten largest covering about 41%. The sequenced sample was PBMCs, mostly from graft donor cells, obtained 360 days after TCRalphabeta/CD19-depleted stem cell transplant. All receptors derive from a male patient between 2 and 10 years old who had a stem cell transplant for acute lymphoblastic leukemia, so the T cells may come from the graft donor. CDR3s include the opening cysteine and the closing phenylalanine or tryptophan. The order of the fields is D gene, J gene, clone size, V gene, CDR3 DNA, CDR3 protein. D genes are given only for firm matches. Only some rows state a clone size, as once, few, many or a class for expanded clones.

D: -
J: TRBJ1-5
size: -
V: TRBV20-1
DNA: TGCAGTGCTAGACGCGTCGGACAGCGCAATCAGCCCCAGCATTTT
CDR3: CSARRVGQRNQPQHF

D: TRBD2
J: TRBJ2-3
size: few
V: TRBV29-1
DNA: TGCAGCCTCGGGACTAGCCTGTCAGATACGCAGTATTTT
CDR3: CSLGTSLSDTQYF

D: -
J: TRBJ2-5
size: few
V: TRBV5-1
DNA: TGCGCCAGCAGCTCCTGGGGGCAACAAGAGACCCAGTACTTC
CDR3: CASSSWGQQETQYF

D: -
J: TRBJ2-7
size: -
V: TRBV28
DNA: TGTGCCAGCAGTTACCCACAACTCAGACCGCCCACGGGCTACGAGCAGTACTTC
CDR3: CASSYPQLRPPTGYEQYF

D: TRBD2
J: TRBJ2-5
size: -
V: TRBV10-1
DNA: TGCGCCAGCAGCCCCCTTAGCGGGGAAGAGACCCAGTACTTC
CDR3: CASSPLSGEETQYF

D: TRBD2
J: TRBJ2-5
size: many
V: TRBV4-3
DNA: TGCGCCAGCAGCCAAGGACTAGCAAATACGGAGACCCAGTACTTC
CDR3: CASSQGLANTETQYF

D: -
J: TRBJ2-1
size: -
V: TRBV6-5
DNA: TGTGCCAGCAGTTACCGGACAGTCCCTGTCTCCTACAATGAGCAGTTCTTC
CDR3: CASSYRTVPVSYNEQFF

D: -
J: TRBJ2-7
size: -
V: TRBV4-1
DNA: TGCGCCAGCAGCCAATCGAGTTCGGGAGTCTACGAGCAGTACTTC
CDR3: CASSQSSSGVYEQYF

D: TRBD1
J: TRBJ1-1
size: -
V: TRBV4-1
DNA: TGCGCCAGCAGCCAACCAGGGGGGCAGGTGGTCACTGAAGCTTTCTTT
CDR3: CASSQPGGQVVTEAFF

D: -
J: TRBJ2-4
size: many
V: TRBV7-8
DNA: TGTGCCAGCAGCTTAGTGGGGCGTGGGAACATTCAGTACTTC
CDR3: CASSLVGRGNIQYF

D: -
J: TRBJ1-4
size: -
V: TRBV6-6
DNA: TGTGCCAGCTGGACAAGGACTAATGAAAAACTGTTTTTT
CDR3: CASWTRTNEKLFF

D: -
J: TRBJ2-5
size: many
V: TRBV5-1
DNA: TGCGCCAGCAGCTCCCGGACGCAAGAGACCCAGTACTTC
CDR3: CASSSRTQETQYF

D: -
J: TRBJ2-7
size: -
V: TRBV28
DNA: TGTGCCAGCAACCGCCGGGACCGCAGCTCCTACGAGCAGTACTTC
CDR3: CASNRRDRSSYEQYF

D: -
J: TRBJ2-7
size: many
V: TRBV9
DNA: TGTGCCAGCAGTCAGAAGCAGACAGATTGGCCTTACGAGCAGTACTTC
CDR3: CASSQKQTDWPYEQYF

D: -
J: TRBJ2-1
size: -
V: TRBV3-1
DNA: TGTGCCAGCAGCCAAGTCCTAGTGGGGTTTTACAATGAGCAGTTCTTC
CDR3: CASSQVLVGFYNEQFF

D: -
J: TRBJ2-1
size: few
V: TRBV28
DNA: TGTGCCAGCAGCCTATGGACGATCAATGAGCAGTTCTTC
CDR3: CASSLWTINEQFF

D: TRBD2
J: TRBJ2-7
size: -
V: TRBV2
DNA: TGTGCCAGCGGCGGGGGGTCCTACGAGCAGTACTTC
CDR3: CASGGGSYEQYF

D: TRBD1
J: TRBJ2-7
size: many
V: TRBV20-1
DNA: TGCAGTGCTAGTATACAGGGGTACGAGCAGTACTTC
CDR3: CSASIQGYEQYF

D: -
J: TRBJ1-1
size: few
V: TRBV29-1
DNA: TGCAGCGTTGAAGGGGGGGGGAACACTGAAGCTTTCTTT
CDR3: CSVEGGGNTEAFF

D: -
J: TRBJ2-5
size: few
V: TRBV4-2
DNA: TGTGCCAGCAGCCAAGATGGTCGGGAGAGCATGGAGACCCAGTACTTC
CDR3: CASSQDGRESMETQYF

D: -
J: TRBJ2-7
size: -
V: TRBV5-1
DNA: TGCGCCAGCAGCCCGGGAGGGGGCACCTACGAGCAGTACTTC
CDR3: CASSPGGGTYEQYF

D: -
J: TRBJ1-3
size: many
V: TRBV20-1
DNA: TGCAGTGCTAGGCCAGCAGGAAACACCATATATTTT
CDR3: CSARPAGNTIYF

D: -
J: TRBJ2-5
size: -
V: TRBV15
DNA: TGTGCCACCAGCAGAGGGGGGGACAGCCAAGAGACCCAGTACTTC
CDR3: CATSRGGDSQETQYF

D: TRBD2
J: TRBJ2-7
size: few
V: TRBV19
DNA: TGTGCCAGTAGTAAACCGGGACTAGGCGCCTACGAGCAGTACTTC
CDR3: CASSKPGLGAYEQYF

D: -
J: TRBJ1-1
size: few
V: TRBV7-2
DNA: TGTGCCAGCAGCTTAGGGGGGGGTAGCACTGAAGCTTTCTTT
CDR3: CASSLGGGSTEAFF

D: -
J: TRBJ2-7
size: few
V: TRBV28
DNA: TGTGCCAGCAGCTCAATATGGGCTAGGGAGCAGTACTTC
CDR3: CASSSIWAREQYF

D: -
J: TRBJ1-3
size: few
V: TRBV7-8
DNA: TGTGCCAGCAGCTTAGCCCTGGGACTTAGCTCTGGAAACACCATATATTTT
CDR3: CASSLALGLSSGNTIYF

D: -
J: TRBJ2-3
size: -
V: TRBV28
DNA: TGTGCCAGCTCCTACGCTGGGGGAAGCACAGATACGCAGTATTTT
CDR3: CASSYAGGSTDTQYF

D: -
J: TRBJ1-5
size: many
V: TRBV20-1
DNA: TGCAGTGCTGGGCAACCGGGACAGCATTTT
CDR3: CSAGQPGQHF

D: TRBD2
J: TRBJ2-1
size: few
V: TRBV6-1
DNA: TGTGCCAGCAGTGAAACGGTGGGACTAGCCTACAATGAGCAGTTCTTC
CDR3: CASSETVGLAYNEQFF

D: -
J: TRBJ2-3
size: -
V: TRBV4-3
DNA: TGCGCCAGCAGCCGGGCCCCCTCGCGGAACACAGATACGCAGTATTTT
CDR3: CASSRAPSRNTDTQYF

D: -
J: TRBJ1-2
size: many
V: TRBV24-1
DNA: TGTGCCACCAGTGCCGGACTCTATGGCTACACCTTC
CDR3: CATSAGLYGYTF

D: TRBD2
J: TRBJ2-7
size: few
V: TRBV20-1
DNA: TGCAGTGCGGTAGCGGGAGATTTCTACGAGCAGTACTTC
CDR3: CSAVAGDFYEQYF

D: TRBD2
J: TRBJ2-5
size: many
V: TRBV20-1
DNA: TGCAGTGCTGAACAACCGGGACTAACAGAGACCCAGTACTTC
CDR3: CSAEQPGLTETQYF

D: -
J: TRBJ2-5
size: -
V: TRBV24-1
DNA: TGTGCCACCAGTGATTCAAAGGGAAAAGGTTACCAAGAGACCCAGTACTTC
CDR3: CATSDSKGKGYQETQYF

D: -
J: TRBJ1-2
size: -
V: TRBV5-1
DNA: TGCGCCAGCAGCTTGAAGTCGGCAGTCTATGGCTACACCTTC
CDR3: CASSLKSAVYGYTF